Listed here is a single TCR beta chain. This entry belongs to a study of Ad26.COV2.S vaccination and SARS-CoV-2 variants. Germline CDR1 is MGHDK and CDR2 is SYGVNS. The ends were cut back, 3 bases at V and 0 bases at J, with 11 bases in the middle. There are 15 residues in the CDR3. Assay: immunoSEQ multiplex PCR; the TCRdb copy retains only in-frame clones and omits some. The sample has about 350,000 clones, about 90% seen once. This receptor was taken from a human donor who had recovered from COVID-19. The sample in question was peripheral blood, obtained after recovery from COVID-19. This chain joins TRBV25-1 and TRBJ1-2; D not resolved. CDR3 sequence: CASSDSGLANYGYTF. The CDR3 DNA reads TGTGCCAGCAGTGATTCAGGACTAGCTAACTATGGCTACACCTTC.